This T cell receptor (beta chain) stems from a study of T cell responses to AZD1222 COVID-19 vaccine. As for this clone: Its cognate antigen is unknown.

Repertoires were generated with immunoSEQ multiplex PCR, while TCRdb's copy carries only in-frame clones and drops some. The table lists roughly 100,000 clones, 86% of them singletons. The germline gives CDR1 MDHEN, CDR2 SYDVKM. The CDR3 sequence is 15 residues long. The germline V and J ends were trimmed by 7 bases and 2 bases, with 18 bases remaining between them. General observations from the study: Mapped onto spike, vaccine-associated CD4 TCRs spanned it and were dominant at 160-218 and 743-854. Repertoires in all cases were sampled only once the peak T cell response had passed. Only five to seven individuals given AZD1222 were seropositive at baseline.

The sample consisted of peripheral blood, taken on day 0 of AZD1222 vaccination. The V call is TRBV28, the J call TRBJ2-7, with a tentative D call TRBD1 (5 bases). This sequence was found in an adult in good health. CDR3 coding DNA: TGTGCCAGCACCATGGGGCTCTCAACCCCCTACGAGCAGTACTTC. Translating gives CASTMGLSTPYEQYF. The full variable domain, in which reference TRBV28 and TRBJ2-7 provide the parts outside the CDR3, is DVKVTQSSRYLVKRTGEKVFLECVQDMDHENMFWYRQDPGLGLRLIYFSYDVKMKEKGDIPEGYSVSREKKERFSLILESASTNQTSMYLCASTMGLSTPYEQYFGPGTRLTVT.